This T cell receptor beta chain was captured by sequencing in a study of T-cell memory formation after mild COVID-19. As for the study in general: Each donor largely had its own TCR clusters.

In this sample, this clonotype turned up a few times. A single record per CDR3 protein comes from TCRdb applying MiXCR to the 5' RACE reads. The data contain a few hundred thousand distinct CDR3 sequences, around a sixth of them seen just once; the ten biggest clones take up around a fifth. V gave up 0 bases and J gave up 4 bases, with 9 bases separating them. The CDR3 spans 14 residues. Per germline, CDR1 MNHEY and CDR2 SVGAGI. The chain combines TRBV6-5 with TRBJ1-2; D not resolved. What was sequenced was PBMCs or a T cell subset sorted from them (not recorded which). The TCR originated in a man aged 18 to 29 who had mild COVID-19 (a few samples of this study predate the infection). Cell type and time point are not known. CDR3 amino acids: CASSYSMFSYGYTF. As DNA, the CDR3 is TGTGCCAGCAGTTACTCGATGTTCTCCTATGGCTACACCTTC.